These 15 T cell receptor beta chains originate from one sample sequenced in a study of chemoradiotherapy in HPV16-positive cancers (dated by TCRdb to between 2021 and 2024). The method behind the library was the immunoSEQ multiplex PCR assay. TCRdb re-hosts the immuneACCESS table, in-frame sequences only. Its copies lack some clones; in the studies checked, an unresolved V gene accounts for under half of them, and the cause for the rest is not known. This sample lists fewer than 35,000 clones; 93% were detected once. Approximately 19% of the sample belongs to the ten largest clones. The sample in question was blood, obtained from a patient who underwent chemoradiotherapy. The receptor set was obtained from a human donor with HPV-associated anogenital cancer.

The chain uses TRBV11-2 and TRBJ1-1, with a possible D match to TRBD1 (5 bases). Germline CDR1 is SGHAT and CDR2 is FQNNGV. There are 16 residues in the CDR3. V dropped 3 bases and J dropped 5 bases, with 19 bases sitting between them. CDR3 residues: CASSFYGGRVGTEAFF. The CDR3 DNA reads TGTGCCAGCAGCTTCTACGGTGGCAGGGTGGGAACTGAAGCTTTCTTT.

This chain joins TRBV9 and TRBJ2-7; a possible D gene is TRBD2 (5 bases). The V gene lost 4 bases and the J gene lost 2 bases, with 13 bases spanning the gap. This CDR3 is built from 14 residues. From germline, CDR1 is SGDLS and CDR2 YYNGEE. The CDR3 is CASSPRLFTYEQYF. The CDR3 DNA reads TGTGCCAGCAGCCCAAGACTATTTACCTACGAGCAGTACTTC.

The rearrangement uses TRBV7-9 and TRBJ2-5; TRBD2 aligns across 9 bases. Judging by the DNA end, TRBJ2-7 fits better; the J call may be wrong. Per germline, CDR1 SEHNR and CDR2 FQNEAQ (reference sequence). The CDR3 length is 17 residues. CDR3 nucleotides: TGTGCCAGCAGCTTACTCCGGGCTAGCGGGATCTACTACGAGCAGTACTTC. This gives the protein CASSLLRASGIYYEQYF.

The J gene is TRBJ2-5, the V gene TRBV6-4; 10 bases agree with TRBD2. Germline V CDR1 and CDR2: MRHNA, SNTAGT. The CDR3 extends over 14 amino acids. V was clipped by 3 bases and J by 5 bases; unmatched bases: 3. In DNA form, the CDR3 reads TGTGCCAGCAGTGAAACTAGCGGGGCGGAGACCCAGTACTTC. Amino acids: CASSETSGAETQYF.

The chain carries TRBV4-1 and TRBJ2-6; the D call may be TRBD1 or TRBD2 (5 bases each). Between the trimmed V and J ends, which lost 7 bases and 2 bases, there was a span of 12 bases. The CDR3 is 15 amino acids. CDR1 and CDR2 (germline): MGHRA, YSYEKL. The CDR3 nucleotides are TGCGCCAGCACCGAGGGGTGGGCTGGGGCCAACGTCCTGACTTTC. Amino acids: CASTEGWAGANVLTF.

Details on this clone: This likely comes from a read error, as the CDR3 has no conserved phenylalanine or tryptophan at its end. The V call is TRBV5-4, the J call TRBJ1-2, with D possibly matching TRBD1 (5 bases). CDR3 size: 15 residues. The V and J ends lost 1 base and 5 bases respectively, with 15 bases between them. Germline lookup yields CDR1 SGHNT and CDR2 YYREEE (reference sequence). In DNA, the CDR3 is TGTGCCAGCAGCTTGAGGTCGGAGCGGGGGTATGGCTACACCTCC. It codes for CASSLRSERGYGYTS.

There are a few counts of this clone. The chain is built from TRBV5-4 and TRBJ1-1; D is unclear. Germline V CDR1 and CDR2: SGHNT, YYREEE (reference sequence). The germline V and J ends were trimmed by 4 bases and 0 bases, with 16 bases remaining between them. CDR3 length equals 16 residues. The CDR3 DNA is TGTGCCAGCAGCCGGGCGGGGAGTTGGGTGAACACTGAAGCTTTCTTT. It specifies CASSRAGSWVNTEAFF.

V usage is TRBV2 and J usage is TRBJ2-5; D possibly corresponds to TRBD1 (5 bases). CDR1 SNHLY and CDR2 FYNNEI come from the germline V gene. This CDR3 region has 15 residues. Trimming pared 0 bases from V and 5 bases from J, leaving 13 bases between. CDR3 amino acids: CASSEAQVKGETQYF. The CDR3 nucleotides are TGTGCCAGCAGTGAAGCACAGGTCAAAGGGGAGACCCAGTACTTC. The complete variable domain, with remaining parts taken from reference TRBV2 and TRBJ2-5, reads EPEVTQTPSHQVTQMGQEVILRCVPISNHLYFYWYRQILGQKVEFLVSFYNNEISEKSEIFDDQFSVERPDGSNFTLKIRSTKLEDSAMYFCASSEAQVKGETQYFGPGTRLLVL.

V gene TRBV5-1 combines with J gene TRBJ1-1; D possibly corresponds to TRBD1 (5 bases). Germline CDR1 reads SGHRS; CDR2 reads YFSETQ. The CDR3 extends over 15 amino acids. V dropped 2 bases and J dropped 1 base, with 12 bases sitting between them. The CDR3 nucleotides are TGCGCCAGCAGCTTATCAGGGCCGGGGAACACTGAAGCTTTCTTT. This gives the protein CASSLSGPGNTEAFF.

This chain joins TRBV10-3 and TRBJ1-4; 9 bases align to TRBD1. The CDR3 is made up of 13 amino acids. Germline V gene data show CDR1 as ENHRY and CDR2 as SYGVKD. V lost 8 bases, J lost 4 bases, and 2 bases stayed unmatched. CDR3 coding DNA: TGTGCCATCGGGACAGGGCTTAATGAAAAACTGTTTTTT. Translation gives CAIGTGLNEKLFF.

This clone was recorded once. The J gene is TRBJ2-5, the V gene TRBV7-2, with 9 bases matching TRBD2. Germline loops: CDR1 SGHTA, CDR2 FQGNSA. The CDR3 runs 16 residues. Trimming removed 0 bases from V and 2 bases from J; junction bases left unmatched: 4. CDR3 loop: CASSLASGGPQETQYF. The DNA of the CDR3 is TGTGCCAGCAGCTTAGCTAGCGGGGGTCCACAAGAGACCCAGTACTTC.

This chain joins TRBV27 and TRBJ2-1; 10 bases are shared with TRBD1. The CDR3 covers 14 residues. J gave up 5 bases and V 6 bases, and 4 bases lay outside the gene matches. Germline V lookup: CDR1 MNHEY, CDR2 SMNVEV (reference sequence). The CDR3 bases are TGTGCCAGCAGACGGGACAGGGGCCACAATGAGCAGTTCTTC. Its translation is CASRRDRGHNEQFF.

This clone was observed once. The chain has TRBV14 and TRBJ2-7; 9 nucleotides line up with TRBD1. In germline, CDR1 is SGHDN, CDR2 FVKESK. The V gene end was trimmed by 4 bases and the J gene end by 1 base; junction bases not matched to a gene: 8. The CDR3 contains 16 residues. CDR3: CASSLTGQGTSYEQYF. The CDR3 DNA follows: TGTGCCAGCAGCCTAACCGGACAGGGGACTTCCTACGAGCAGTACTTC. Combining the CDR3 with reference TRBV14 and TRBJ2-7 gives the whole variable domain EAGVTQFPSHSVIEKGQTVTLRCDPISGHDNLYWYRRVMGKEIKFLLHFVKESKQDESGMPNNRFLAERTGGTYSTLKVQPAELEDSGVYFCASSLTGQGTSYEQYFGPGTRLTVT.

The chain couples TRBV9 to TRBJ2-5; 9 nucleotides match TRBD1. The CDR3 totals 17 residues. Unmatched junction bases numbered 8, after V lost 0 bases and J lost 2 bases. The V gene's germline CDR1 is SGDLS and CDR2 YYNGEE. The CDR3 bases are TGTGCCAGCAGCGTAGCTAAACCCGGGACAGGGCAAGAGACCCAGTACTTC. This gives the protein CASSVAKPGTGQETQYF.

The rearrangement links TRBV4-3 to TRBJ2-7, with a weak D call TRBD1 (5 bases). Germline assignment: CDR1 LGHNA and CDR2 YSLEER. The CDR3 has 15 residues. Trimming removed 4 bases from V and 4 bases from J, with 17 bases in between. CDR3 in DNA: TGCGCCAGCAGCCGGAAGCCAGATAGGGGATACGAGCAGTACTTC. Its translation: CASSRKPDRGYEQYF.